These 23 T cell receptor beta chains were all obtained from the same sample, sequenced in a study of blood T cell repertoires in COVID-19. Profiling relied on immunoSEQ multiplex PCR, and the TCRdb table lists in-frame clones only, not all of them. The sample lists a few hundred thousand clones; 88% were seen once. Sequencing was carried out using peripheral blood. The source of these receptors is a young woman with COVID-19, enrolled during active disease.

This chain joins TRBV18 and TRBJ2-1; 9 nucleotides line up with TRBD1. In germline, CDR1 is KGHSH, CDR2 LQKENI. J lost 4 bases, V lost 6 bases, and 10 bases had no gene match. This CDR3 is 16 amino acids long. Here the CDR3 reads CASSPEAGQGYNEQFF. The CDR3 nucleotides read TGTGCCAGCTCTCCGGAAGCCGGACAGGGGTACAATGAGCAGTTCTTC.

This chain connects TRBV6-6 to TRBJ1-1; 9 bases fit TRBD1. After removal of 2 bases from V and 1 base from J, the junction contained 2 bases not matched to a gene. CDR3 length equals 15 residues. From germline, CDR1 is MNHNY and CDR2 SVGAGI (reference sequence). The CDR3 region has the DNA TGTGCCAGCAGTTACGCGGGACAGGGGAACACTGAAGCTTTCTTT. It codes for CASSYAGQGNTEAFF.

This clone was detected a few times. The chain links TRBV6-5 to TRBJ1-2; TRBD1 matches at 8 bases. V lost 4 bases, J lost 5 bases, and 3 bases stayed unmatched. The CDR3 totals 13 residues. The germline gives CDR1 MNHEY, CDR2 SVGAGI. CDR3 DNA sequence: TGTGCCAGCAGTTCCCGGACAGGGTATGGCTACACCTTC. Protein: CASSSRTGYGYTF.

The chain uses TRBV5-1 and TRBJ2-5; 10 bases line up with TRBD1. Trimming took 3 bases from V and 2 from J; bases not matched to a gene: 7. The CDR3 extends over 16 amino acids. From germline, CDR1 is SGHRS and CDR2 YFSETQ. CDR3 DNA: TGCGCCAGCAGCTCCCTGGACAGGGGGGTTCAAGAGACCCAGTACTTC. As protein: CASSSLDRGVQETQYF.

The rearrangement uses TRBV24-1 and TRBJ2-1; 8 nucleotides agree with TRBD2. In germline, CDR1 is KGHDR, CDR2 SFDVKD. J gave up 5 bases and V 1 base, and 9 bases lay outside the gene matches. The CDR3 spans 17 residues. CDR3 bases: TGTGCCACCAGTGATTTAATGACGGGAGGGTCACACAATGAGCAGTTCTTC. Translated: CATSDLMTGGSHNEQFF.

This chain uses TRBV6-1 with TRBJ2-1, with TRBD2 matching 8 bases. Germline V CDR1 and CDR2: MNHNS, SASEGT. The J segment lost 2 bases and the V segment lost 1 base, leaving 22 bases of the junction unmatched. The CDR3 consists of 22 residues. The CDR3 reads CASSEGVIAGSRLLKTYNEQFF. The CDR3 DNA follows: TGTGCCAGCAGTGAAGGGGTAATAGCGGGATCGCGCTTACTAAAAACCTACAATGAGCAGTTCTTC.

This clone was seen once. The V and J genes are TRBV7-9 and TRBJ2-7, with TRBD2 identical over 10 bases. Germline lookup yields CDR1 SEHNR and CDR2 FQNEAQ (reference sequence). Germline trimming cut 4 bases from V and 0 bases from J; bases unmatched to any gene: 3. CDR3 length: 15 residues. Written as DNA, the CDR3 is TGTGCCAGCAGCTCTGGACTAGCGGCCTCCTACGAGCAGTACTTC. Amino acids: CASSSGLAASYEQYF.

The rearrangement links TRBV2 to TRBJ1-5; a weak D match, TRBD1 (6 bases). Germline V gene data show CDR1 as SNHLY and CDR2 as FYNNEI. V was pared by 5 bases and J by 3 bases, with 14 bases between. This CDR3 comprises 15 residues. The CDR3 loop is CASSLRDNPNQPQHF. The CDR3 region has the DNA TGTGCCAGCAGTTTAAGGGACAACCCCAATCAGCCCCAGCATTTT. The full variable domain, with the rest looked up from reference TRBV2 and TRBJ1-5, is EPEVTQTPSHQVTQMGQEVILRCVPISNHLYFYWYRQILGQKVEFLVSFYNNEISEKSEIFDDQFSVERPDGSNFTLKIRSTKLEDSAMYFCASSLRDNPNQPQHFGDGTRLSIL.

The chain is built from TRBV7-2 and TRBJ2-3, with no clear D. CDR1 and CDR2 (germline): SGHTA, FQGNSA. V shed 2 bases and J shed 1 base, with 4 bases lying between them. CDR3 size: 13 residues. In nucleotides, the CDR3 is TGTGCCAGCAGCTTAATCGGCACAGATACGCAGTATTTT. It encodes CASSLIGTDTQYF. Variable domain in full (rest from reference TRBV7-2 and TRBJ2-3): GAGVSQSPSNKVTEKGKDVELRCDPISGHTALYWYRQSLGQGLEFLIYFQGNSAPDKSGLPSDRFSAERTGGSVSTLTIQRTQQEDSAVYLCASSLIGTDTQYFGPGTRLTVL.

This clone was observed a handful of times. The rearrangement joins TRBV5-1 to TRBJ2-7; 7 bases map to TRBD2. V was pared by 2 bases and J by 3 bases, with 8 bases of the junction left unmatched. The CDR3 runs to 15 residues. CDR1 is SGHRS, CDR2 YFSETQ, per germline. CDR3 bases: TGCGCCAGCAGCTTCTTGGCTAGCGGAAACTACGAGCAGTACTTC. Its protein product is CASSFLASGNYEQYF. Filled out from reference TRBV5-1 and TRBJ2-7, the complete variable domain reads KAGVTQTPRYLIKTRGQQVTLSCSPISGHRSVSWYQQTPGQGLQFLFEYFSETQRNKGNFPGRFSGRQFSNSRSEMNVSTLELGDSALYLCASSFLASGNYEQYFGPGTRLTVT.

The CDR3: CASSRNTGLQETQYF. The CDR3, as DNA: TGCGCCAGCAGCCGGAATACAGGCCTCCAAGAGACCCAGTACTTC. V is TRBV4-1 and J is TRBJ2-5, with a weak D call TRBD1 (5 bases). CDR1 is MGHRA, CDR2 YSYEKL, per germline. This CDR3 comprises 15 residues. The germline V and J ends were trimmed by 4 bases and 1 base, with 13 bases remaining between them.

This chain links TRBV14 with TRBJ2-7; the match to TRBD2 covers 8 bases. The J segment lost 4 bases and the V segment lost 2 bases, leaving 4 bases of the junction unmatched. CDR1 and CDR2 from the germline V gene are SGHDN and FVKESK. The CDR3 has 14 amino acids. In DNA, the CDR3 is TGTGCCAGCAGCCAACAAGGACTAGCATACGAGCAGTACTTC. Encoded protein: CASSQQGLAYEQYF.

The chain has TRBV9 and TRBJ2-5, with TRBD2 matching over 7 bases. The CDR3 has 15 residues. With V trimmed by 2 bases and J by 4 bases, 8 bases remained unmatched. Germline loops: CDR1 SGDLS, CDR2 YYNGEE. CDR3 bases: TGTGCCAGCAGCGTTGGGGGAGGGATAGGAGAGACCCAGTACTTC. It yields the protein CASSVGGGIGETQYF.

The chain couples TRBV30 to TRBJ2-3; TRBD1 matches at 8 bases. There are 13 residues in the CDR3. Germline V gene data show CDR1 as GTSNPN and CDR2 as SVGIG (reference sequence). Trimming removed 8 bases from V and 1 base from J; junction bases left unmatched: 5. The CDR3 sequence is CARTGGGTDTQYF. The CDR3 DNA reads TGTGCCAGAACAGGGGGTGGCACAGATACGCAGTATTTT.

The CDR3 DNA reads TGTGCCAGCAGTTTAACCGGGAGGAACACTGAAGCTTTCTTT. Amino acids: CASSLTGRNTEAFF. The chain joins TRBV27 to TRBJ1-1; D gene ambiguous. The V gene lost 2 bases and the J gene lost 1 base, with 8 bases spanning the gap. There are 14 residues in the CDR3. Germline loops: CDR1 MNHEY, CDR2 SMNVEV (reference sequence).

The gene calls are TRBV20-1 and TRBJ2-1, with TRBD2 matching over 9 bases. The junction had 10 bases not matched to a gene; V was cut back by 3 bases and J by 7 bases. Germline V CDR1 and CDR2: DFQATT, SNEGSKA (reference sequence). The CDR3 consists of 15 residues. CDR3 DNA: TGCAGTGCTAGTTTGACTAGCGGTTTGGGGAATGAGCAGTTCTTC. Translation gives CSASLTSGLGNEQFF.

J is TRBJ2-2 and V is TRBV12-3 or TRBV12-4; perhaps TRBD2 as D (5 bases). V gave up 3 bases and J gave up 7 bases, with 9 bases separating them. The CDR3 spans 13 residues. The CDR3 spells CASSFSRGGELFF. The CDR3 nucleotides are TGTGCCAGCAGTTTTAGCCGGGGCGGGGAGCTGTTTTTT.

The chain is built from TRBV5-1 and TRBJ2-2, with TRBD2 identical over 7 bases. This CDR3 region has 16 residues. Trimming removed 5 bases from V and 0 bases from J; junction bases left unmatched: 7. CDR1 is SGHRS, CDR2 YFSETQ, per germline. DNA of the CDR3: TGCGCCAGCAGACCACCGGGACTACCGAACACCGGGGAGCTGTTTTTT. Residues: CASRPPGLPNTGELFF.

V and J are TRBV5-1 and TRBJ2-1, with a tentative D call TRBD2 (6 bases). Germline loops: CDR1 SGHRS, CDR2 YFSETQ. V lost 0 bases, J lost 6 bases, and 13 bases lay in between. This CDR3 has 15 residues. The CDR3 loop is CASSLGRGYVNEQFF. In nucleotides, the CDR3 is TGCGCCAGCAGCTTGGGGAGGGGATATGTCAATGAGCAGTTCTTC.

This clone has more than one count but fewer than ten. The genes are TRBV7-9 and TRBJ2-7; D is possibly TRBD2 (6 bases). Germline V gives CDR1 SEHNR, CDR2 FQNEAQ (reference sequence). V shed 4 bases and J shed 2 bases, with 12 bases lying between them. This CDR3 has 14 amino acids. The CDR3 region is CASSSTGGPYEQYF. The CDR3 nucleotides are TGTGCCAGCAGCTCTACCGGGGGACCCTACGAGCAGTACTTC.

The chain carries TRBV3-1 (or the pseudogene TRBV3-2) and TRBJ2-3; tentatively, D is TRBD2 (6 bases). Trimming took 4 bases from V and 5 from J, leaving 19 bases between them. Germline-derived CDR1 and CDR2 are LGHDT and YNNKEL (reference sequence). The CDR3 has 16 residues. The CDR3 loop is CASSRPSGRFKDTQYF. In DNA form, the CDR3 reads TGTGCCAGCAGCCGGCCCAGCGGGCGCTTCAAAGATACGCAGTATTTT.

The chain has TRBV6-2 or TRBV6-3 and TRBJ2-5, with 8 bases lining up with TRBD1. From germline, CDR1 is MNHEY and CDR2 SVGEGT. This CDR3 is 13 amino acids long. The ends lost 6 bases at V and 5 bases at J; junction bases unmatched: 5. CDR3 residues: CASSRQGRETQYF. The CDR3 bases are TGTGCCAGCAGCCGACAGGGGCGGGAGACCCAGTACTTC.

The chain has TRBV18 and TRBJ2-2, with D perhaps TRBD1 (7 bases). CDR3 length equals 18 residues. Trimming shortened V by 5 bases and J by 4 bases, and 23 bases separated the two germline ends. Germline loops: CDR1 KGHSH, CDR2 LQKENI. The CDR3 DNA is TGTGCCAGCTCAGCACTTCCTCAGGGGGGCCCATCCACCGGGGAGCTGTTTTTT. Encoded protein: CASSALPQGGPSTGELFF. The entire variable domain, with the rest obtained from reference TRBV18 and TRBJ2-2, is as follows: NAGVMQNPRHLVRRRGQEARLRCSPMKGHSHVYWYRQLPEEGLKFMVYLQKENIIDESGMPKERFSAEFPKEGPSILRIQQVVRGDSAAYFCASSALPQGGPSTGELFFGEGSRLTVL.